Listed here is a single T cell receptor beta chain. Its antigen is not known. This sample stems from a study of spatial heterogeneity in lung cancer. General study findings and limits: Mutation counts in tumors were tracked by counts of expanded intratumoral alpha and beta TCRs.

Time point denoted: sample taken at primary tumor resection. The donors comprised approximately 75 untreated early-stage non-small cell lung cancer patients. Whole RNA came from tumor, nontumor lung or frozen PBMC and was sequenced without being sorted. The V and J ends lost 5 bases and 4 bases respectively, with 14 bases between them. The CDR3 runs to 14 residues. The V gene's germline CDR1 is LGHDT and CDR2 YNNKEL (reference sequence). Each CDR3 protein gets one entry after TCRdb re-called the 5' RACE reads with MiXCR. The data show about 20,000 distinct CDR3 sequences, with 6% to 7.5% seen just once and about 20% held by the top ten.

The clonotype originates from a female donor with early-stage non-small cell lung cancer. V is TRBV3-1 and J is TRBJ1-2; possibly TRBD1 for D (5 bases). The specimen comprised lung tumor tissue, sampled at surgery. CDR3 coding DNA: TGTGCCAGCAGCTACCGGGGGGGGACCTATGGCTACACCTTC. Its protein is CASSYRGGTYGYTF.